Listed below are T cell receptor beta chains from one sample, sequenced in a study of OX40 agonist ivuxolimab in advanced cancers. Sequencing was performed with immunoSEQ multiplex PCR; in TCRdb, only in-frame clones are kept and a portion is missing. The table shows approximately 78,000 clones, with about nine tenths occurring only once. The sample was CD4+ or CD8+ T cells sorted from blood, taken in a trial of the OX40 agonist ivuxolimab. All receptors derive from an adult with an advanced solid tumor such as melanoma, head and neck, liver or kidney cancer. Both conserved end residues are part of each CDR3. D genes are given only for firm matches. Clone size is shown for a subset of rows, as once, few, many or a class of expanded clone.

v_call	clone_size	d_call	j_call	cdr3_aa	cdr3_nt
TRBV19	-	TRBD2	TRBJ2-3	CASKETSGTDTQYF	TGTGCCAGTAAAGAGACTAGCGGAACAGATACGCAGTATTTT
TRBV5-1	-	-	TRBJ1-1	CASSFSAQSEAFF	TGCGCCAGCAGCTTTTCGGCGCAATCTGAAGCTTTCTTT
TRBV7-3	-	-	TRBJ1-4	CASSLRGKGDEKLFF	TGTGCCAGCAGCTTAAGGGGCAAGGGGGATGAAAAACTGTTTTTT
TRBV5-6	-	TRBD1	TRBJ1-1	CASSLGQEWTEAFF	TGTGCCAGCAGCCTGGGACAGGAATGGACTGAAGCTTTCTTT
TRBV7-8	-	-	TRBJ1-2	CASSPGHPRDYGYTF	TGTGCCAGCAGCCCTGGACATCCCAGGGACTATGGCTACACCTTC
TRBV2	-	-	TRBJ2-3	CASSEGLRSVYSTDTQYF	TGTGCCAGCAGTGAGGGTTTACGTAGCGTATATAGCACAGATACGCAGTATTTT
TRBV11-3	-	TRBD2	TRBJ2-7	CASSSRTSGTYEQYF	TGTGCCAGCAGTTCCAGGACTAGCGGCACCTACGAGCAGTACTTC
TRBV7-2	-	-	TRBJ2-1	CATGPYGDYNEQFF	TGTGCCACAGGACCTTATGGGGACTACAATGAGCAGTTCTTC
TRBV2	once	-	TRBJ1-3	CASSEDISDTIYF	TGTGCCAGCAGTGAGGACATATCGGACACCATATATTTT
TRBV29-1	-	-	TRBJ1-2	CSGDEGGYTF	TGCAGCGGAGATGAGGGTGGCTACACCTTC
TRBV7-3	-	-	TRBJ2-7	CASSSGAGFSYEQYF	TGTGCCAGCAGCTCGGGGGCAGGCTTTTCCTACGAGCAGTACTTC
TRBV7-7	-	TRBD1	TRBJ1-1	CASSRDRDTEAFF	TGTGCCAGCAGCCGGGACAGAGACACTGAAGCTTTCTTT
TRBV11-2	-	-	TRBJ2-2	CASQTSPRAGELFF	TGTGCCAGTCAAACTAGCCCCCGCGCCGGGGAGCTGTTTTTT
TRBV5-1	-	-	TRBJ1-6	CASSLAGQGEGSPLHF	TGCGCCAGCAGCTTGGCCGGGCAGGGCGAGGGATCGCCCCTCCACTTT
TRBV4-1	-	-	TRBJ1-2	CASSHLAEPLQYTF	TGCGCCAGCAGCCACCTGGCAGAACCGCTTCAATACACCTTC
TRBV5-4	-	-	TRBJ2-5	CASSLLLTGETQYF	TGTGCCAGCAGCTTGCTCCTCACGGGGGAGACCCAGTACTTC
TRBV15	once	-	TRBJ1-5	CATAYLRDGNQPQHF	TGTGCCACCGCGTACCTCCGGGACGGCAATCAGCCCCAGCATTTT
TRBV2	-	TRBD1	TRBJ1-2	CASTSGTGVYGYTF	TGTGCCAGCACCTCGGGGACAGGGGTCTATGGCTACACCTTC
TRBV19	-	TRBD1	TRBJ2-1	CASRAIGTGPFNEQFF	TGTGCCAGTAGGGCGATAGGGACAGGGCCCTTTAATGAGCAGTTCTTC
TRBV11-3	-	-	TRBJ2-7	CASSSRDREAYEQYF	TGTGCCAGCAGTTCGCGGGACAGAGAAGCCTACGAGCAGTACTTC
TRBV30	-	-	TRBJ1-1	CAWSRSGLYGNTEAFF	TGTGCCTGGAGTCGGAGTGGGTTGTATGGGAACACTGAAGCTTTCTTT
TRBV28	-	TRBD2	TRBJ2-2	CASKKAGATGELFF	TGTGCCAGCAAAAAAGCGGGAGCCACCGGGGAGCTGTTTTTT
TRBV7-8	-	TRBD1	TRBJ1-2	CASSLGTVPNYGYTF	TGTGCCAGCAGCTTGGGGACAGTTCCGAACTATGGCTACACCTTC
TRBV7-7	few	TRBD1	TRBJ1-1	CASSQGENTEAFF	TGTGCCAGCAGCCAGGGGGAGAACACTGAAGCTTTCTTT
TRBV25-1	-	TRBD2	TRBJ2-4	CASSGEGYWNIQYF	TGTGCCAGCAGTGGGGAGGGGTACTGGAACATTCAGTACTTC
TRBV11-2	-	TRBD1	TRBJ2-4	CASSRQGEGIQYF	TGTGCCAGCAGCAGACAGGGCGAGGGCATTCAGTACTTC
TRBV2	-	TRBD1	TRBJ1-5	CASRTDRGFNQPQHF	TGTGCCAGCAGGACGGACAGGGGGTTTAATCAGCCCCAGCATTTT
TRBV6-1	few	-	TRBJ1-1	CASSVDLGEAFF	TGTGCCAGCAGTGTTGACTTGGGAGAAGCTTTCTTT